Listed here are 26 T cell receptor beta chains from one sample, sequenced in a study of cytomegalovirus exposure and HLA in healthy donors. PCR primers comprised 60 Vbeta and 13 Jbeta primers. The data were produced by immunoSEQ multiplex PCR, yet TCRdb's version contains in-frame clones alone and is incomplete. Its table records tens of thousands of clones. What was sequenced was PBMCs. The receptors stem from a middle-aged man in good health and CMV-seropositive.

V gene TRBV5-1 combines with J gene TRBJ2-1; TRBD2 aligns across 8 bases. V was clipped by 3 bases and J by 4 bases; unmatched bases: 6. Germline assignment: CDR1 SGHRS and CDR2 YFSETQ. The length of the CDR3 is 15 residues. CDR3 in amino acids: CASSSGLVLYNEQFF. DNA for the CDR3: TGCGCCAGCAGCTCGGGACTAGTCCTTTACAATGAGCAGTTCTTC.

The rearrangement uses TRBV9 and TRBJ1-1; no clear D gene. The CDR3 sequence is 15 residues long. Trimming cost V 0 bases and J 1 base, with 10 bases left between them. Looked up from germline, CDR1 is SGDLS and CDR2 is YYNGEE. CDR3 in amino acids: CASSVDTGRNTEAFF. CDR3 nucleotide sequence: TGTGCCAGCAGCGTAGATACGGGAAGGAACACTGAAGCTTTCTTT. Using reference TRBV9 and TRBJ1-1 for the parts outside the CDR3, the full variable domain is DSGVTQTPKHLITATGQRVTLRCSPRSGDLSVYWYQQSLDQGLQFLIQYYNGEERAKGNILERFSAQQFPDLHSELNLSSLELGDSALYFCASSVDTGRNTEAFFGQGTRLTVV.

The rearrangement uses TRBV7-9 and TRBJ1-5, with D hard to call. Germline V gene lookup returns CDR1 SEHNR and CDR2 FQNEAQ (reference sequence). Trimming cost V 1 base and J 10 bases, with 14 bases left between them. The CDR3 is 14 amino acids. CDR3 loop: CASSLDGPSSPQHF. Here the CDR3 DNA reads TGTGCCAGCAGCTTAGATGGGCCTTCTTCCCCCCAGCATTTT.

This chain connects TRBV7-2 to TRBJ1-3, with a tentative D call TRBD1 (5 bases). The CDR3 spans 18 residues. Germline V gene sequence: CDR1 SGHTA, CDR2 FQGNSA. The V gene lost 5 bases and the J gene lost 3 bases, with 23 bases spanning the gap. CDR3 region: CASSPFLANVRDGNTIYF. As DNA, the CDR3 is TGTGCCAGCAGCCCCTTCCTCGCGAATGTCAGGGATGGAAACACCATATATTTT.

The CDR3: CASSLEDTEKLFF. Written as DNA, the CDR3 is TGCGCCAGCAGCTTGGAGGACACCGAAAAACTGTTTTTT. V gene TRBV5-1 combines with J gene TRBJ1-4; TRBD1 is a possible D gene (5 bases). The CDR3 is made up of 13 amino acids. Germline V gene lookup returns CDR1 SGHRS and CDR2 YFSETQ. V gave up 0 bases and J gave up 8 bases, with 8 bases separating them.

The rearrangement uses TRBV29-1 and TRBJ2-3; 7 nucleotides match TRBD2. Germline V gives CDR1 SQVTM, CDR2 ANQGSEA. The CDR3 sequence is 15 residues long. With V trimmed by 5 bases and J by 1 base, 9 bases remained unmatched. In DNA, the CDR3 is TGCAGCGTTCATCGACTAGCATGGGGCACAGATACGCAGTATTTT. This encodes CSVHRLAWGTDTQYF.

This chain connects TRBV7-8 to TRBJ1-1, with D maybe TRBD1 (5 bases). V was cut by 5 bases and J by 5 bases, with 24 bases left in between. Germline CDR1 SGHVS, CDR2 FQNEAQ. The CDR3 spans 17 residues. This chain's CDR3 is CASSPRTTTRGGTEAFF. DNA for the CDR3: TGTGCCAGCAGCCCTAGGACAACGACAAGAGGTGGGACTGAAGCTTTCTTT.

The chain has TRBV28 and TRBJ2-7, with 7 bases fitting TRBD2. Germline loops: CDR1 MDHEN, CDR2 SYDVKM. This CDR3 comprises 14 residues. J was trimmed by 2 bases and V by 6 bases; bases with no gene match: 7. The CDR3 reads CASRGWGRAYEQYV. The CDR3 DNA reads TGTGCCAGCAGGGGGTGGGGGAGGGCCTACGAGCAGTACGTC.

The V gene is TRBV29-1, the J gene TRBJ2-5, with 7 nucleotides matching TRBD2. Germline trimming cut 5 bases from V and 5 bases from J; bases unmatched to any gene: 8. The CDR3 has 13 residues. CDR1 is SQVTM, CDR2 ANQGSEA, per germline. CDR3 nucleotides: TGCAGCGTTTACGCCCCCGGGGGGGAGACCCAGTACTTC. Translated, it gives CSVYAPGGETQYF.

The V and J genes are TRBV7-9 and TRBJ2-7, with 7 bases fitting TRBD1. The CDR3 runs to 15 residues. Losses at the gene ends were 2 bases for V and 6 bases for J; bases not matched to a gene: 10. Germline CDR1 and CDR2: SEHNR and FQNEAQ (reference sequence). The DNA of the CDR3 is TGTGCCAGCAGCTTACTCGCCGGGACAGTGAGCGAGCAGTACGTC. This codes for CASSLLAGTVSEQYV.

CDR3 protein: CASSRPGGGYTF. CDR3 nucleotide sequence: TGTGCCAGCAGCCGTCCCGGCGGCGGCTACACCTTC. V is TRBV5-6 and J is TRBJ1-2; D gene unclear. V dropped 4 bases and J dropped 8 bases, with 12 bases sitting between them. The CDR3 spans 12 residues. The germline V gene encodes CDR1 SGHDT and CDR2 YYEEEE.

The chain combines TRBV27 with TRBJ2-1; D possibly corresponds to TRBD1 (6 bases). CDR1 is MNHEY, CDR2 SMNVEV, per germline (reference sequence). Trimming stripped 7 bases from V and 3 bases from J, with 19 bases between. This CDR3 is 16 amino acids long. CDR3 sequence reads: CASTTYGAGDYNEQFF. CDR3 DNA sequence: TGTGCCAGCACTACGTACGGGGCAGGGGACTACAATGAGCAGTTCTTC.

The chain recombines TRBV7-3 with TRBJ1-1; the match to TRBD1 covers 9 bases. Germline V gives CDR1 SGHTA, CDR2 FQGTGA. CDR3 length: 14 residues. The V gene end was trimmed by 5 bases and the J gene end by 4 bases; junction bases not matched to a gene: 5. CDR3 nucleotide sequence: TGTGCCAGCAGCCTGGGACAGGGAAGCACTGAAGCTTTCTTT. Protein: CASSLGQGSTEAFF.

The chain recombines TRBV18 with TRBJ2-7, with 8 bases identical to TRBD2. The V gene end was trimmed by 2 bases and the J gene end by 1 base; junction bases not matched to a gene: 4. CDR1 is KGHSH and CDR2 is LQKENI in the germline V gene. The CDR3 covers 15 residues. CDR3 DNA sequence: TGTGCCAGCTCACCAGTAGCGGGAAAGTCCTACGAGCAGTACTTC. The encoded protein is CASSPVAGKSYEQYF.

The rearrangement links TRBV7-6 to TRBJ2-7, with 10 bases identical to TRBD2. V shed 8 bases, J shed 6 bases, and the junction held 7 bases outside the gene matches. This CDR3 region has 13 residues. Germline assignment: CDR1 SGHVS and CDR2 FNYEAQ. The CDR3 is CASAPGLAIEQYF. CDR3 nucleotide sequence: TGTGCCAGCGCTCCGGGACTAGCGATCGAGCAGTACTTC.

The chain combines TRBV7-3 with TRBJ2-7; 11 positions match TRBD1. This CDR3 contains 15 residues. Germline V CDR1 and CDR2: SGHTA, FQGTGA. J was trimmed by 5 bases and V by 0 bases; bases with no gene match: 3. CDR3 sequence (DNA): TGTGCCAGCAGCTTAACAGGGACAGGGGGTAACGAGCAGTACTTC. As protein: CASSLTGTGGNEQYF. The whole variable domain, filled in from reference TRBV7-3 and TRBJ2-7, reads GAGVSQTPSNKVTEKGKYVELRCDPISGHTALYWYRQSLGQGPEFLIYFQGTGAADDSGLPNDRFFAVRPEGSVSTLKIQRTERGDSAVYLCASSLTGTGGNEQYFGPGTRLTVT.

The chain links TRBV11-2 to TRBJ2-5; D might be TRBD1 (6 bases). Between the trimmed V and J ends, which lost 3 bases and 5 bases, there was a span of 10 bases. Germline CDR1 and CDR2: SGHAT and FQNNGV. This CDR3 is 13 amino acids long. DNA of the CDR3: TGTGCCAGCAGCTTTACAGGGATGGAGACCCAGTACTTC. This encodes CASSFTGMETQYF.

CDR3 region: CASSIRLAGLGDTQYF. For the CDR3, the DNA is TGTGCCAGCAGCATCAGACTAGCGGGCCTGGGGGATACGCAGTATTTT. The V call is TRBV5-4, the J call TRBJ2-3; TRBD2 agrees at 10 bases. The CDR3 is 16 residues long. V dropped 4 bases and J dropped 6; count of bases not matched to a gene: 11. CDR1 and CDR2 from the germline V gene are SGHNT and YYREEE (reference sequence). The whole variable domain, filled in from reference TRBV5-4 and TRBJ2-3, reads ETGVTQSPTHLIKTRGQQVTLRCSSQSGHNTVSWYQQALGQGPQFIFQYYREEENGRGNFPPRFSGLQFPNYSSELNVNALELDDSALYLCASSIRLAGLGDTQYFGPGTRLTVL.

The chain recombines TRBV18 with TRBJ2-1; 9 nucleotides align to TRBD2. Per the germline V gene, CDR1 is KGHSH and CDR2 is LQKENI. Trimming removed 1 base from V and 5 bases from J; junction bases left unmatched: 12. There are 18 residues in the CDR3. The CDR3 coding sequence is TGTGCCAGCTCACCACGCAATCATCGAGCGGGAGGCCACAATGAGCAGTTCTTC. Translating it yields CASSPRNHRAGGHNEQFF.

The chain employs TRBV7-9 and TRBJ2-7; a weak D match, TRBD2 (5 bases). The CDR3 runs to 13 residues. V was trimmed by 8 bases and J by 0 bases, leaving 11 bases between them. CDR1 and CDR2 from the germline V gene are SEHNR and FQNEAQ (reference sequence). CDR3 bases: TGTGCCAGCCGTGAGGGCAGCTCCTACGAGCAGTACTTC. Protein product: CASREGSSYEQYF. The entire variable domain, with the rest obtained from reference TRBV7-9 and TRBJ2-7, is as follows: DTGVSQNPRHKITKRGQNVTFRCDPISEHNRLYWYRQTLGQGPEFLTYFQNEAQLEKSRLLSDRFSAERPKGSFSTLEIQRTEQGDSAMYLCASREGSSYEQYFGPGTRLTVT.

The CDR3 here is CAWSVMSWTEPNTEAFF. CDR3 DNA sequence: TGTGCCTGGAGTGTAATGAGCTGGACAGAACCGAACACTGAAGCTTTCTTT. The chain employs TRBV30 and TRBJ1-1; possibly TRBD1 for D (6 bases). The CDR3 totals 17 residues. Deletions cut 0 bases from V and 1 base from J, with 18 bases between. Germline CDR1 reads GTSNPN; CDR2 reads SVGIG (reference sequence).

This chain joins TRBV7-2 and TRBJ2-3; D ambiguous. The CDR3 extends over 11 amino acids. Deletions cut 1 base from V and 10 bases from J, with 6 bases between. Germline V gives CDR1 SGHTA, CDR2 FQGNSA. The CDR3 loop is CASSLGAPQYF. In DNA form, the CDR3 reads TGTGCCAGCAGCTTAGGAGCCCCGCAGTATTTT.

This sequence joins TRBV5-6 and TRBJ2-3; maybe TRBD2 (5 bases). V shed 3 bases and J shed 6 bases, with 14 bases lying between them. Germline assignment: CDR1 SGHDT and CDR2 YYEEEE. The CDR3 totals 14 residues. The CDR3 DNA sequence: TGTGCCAGCAGCTCTGGACTCGTAAGCGATACGCAGTATTTT. It specifies CASSSGLVSDTQYF.

The V call is TRBV6-6, the J call TRBJ2-3; possible D gene TRBD1, 5 bases. CDR1 and CDR2 from the germline V gene are MNHNY and SVGAGI (reference sequence). The CDR3 extends over 14 amino acids. V was clipped by 7 bases and J by 10 bases, with 21 bases between them. This CDR3 reads CASKVDTERSSQYF. CDR3 nucleotides: TGTGCCAGCAAAGTGGACACGGAGCGATCATCGCAGTATTTT.

CDR3: CASSDQGAEFLEAFF. In nucleotides, the CDR3 is TGTGCCAGCTCCGACCAGGGGGCTGAATTTCTGGAAGCTTTCTTT. V is TRBV18 and J is TRBJ1-1; TRBD1 matches at 8 bases. Trimming cost V 6 bases and J 8 bases; bases outside gene matches: 14. This CDR3 is built from 15 residues. Per the germline V gene, CDR1 is KGHSH and CDR2 is LQKENI.

The chain recombines TRBV5-1 with TRBJ1-2; the match to TRBD1 covers 7 bases. The CDR3 runs 14 residues. Germline CDR1 and CDR2: SGHRS and YFSETQ. The trim removed 0 bases at V and 1 base at J, leaving 0 bases unmatched. CDR3 nucleotides: TGCGCCAGCAGCTTGGGACAGGGTAACTATGGCTACACCTTC. Its protein product is CASSLGQGNYGYTF.